The clone carrying this T cell receptor beta chain came up many times. This entry is derived from a study of kidney transplant recipient with SARS-CoV-2 infection. The CDR3 length is 16 residues. V shed 5 bases and J 3 bases; nucleotides not matched to a gene: 9. In germline, CDR1 is PRHDT, CDR2 FYEKMQ (reference sequence). MiXCR was run by TCRdb on the reads, yielding one entry per CDR3 protein. The data contain roughly 230,000 distinct CDR3 sequences, around 26% of them singletons. The sequence was obtained from a male patient aged 25 to 39 who had COVID-19 and was a kidney transplant recipient. A share of the T cells may be of graft donor origin. The gene calls are TRBV13 and TRBJ2-1, with 8 positions matching TRBD2. Specimen: a blood sample, collected at baseline and on day 111 from a kidney transplant recipient. The CDR3 protein is CASSTNGLAVYNEQFF. Here the CDR3 DNA reads TGTGCCAGCAGCACGAATGGACTAGCCGTCTACAATGAGCAGTTCTTC.